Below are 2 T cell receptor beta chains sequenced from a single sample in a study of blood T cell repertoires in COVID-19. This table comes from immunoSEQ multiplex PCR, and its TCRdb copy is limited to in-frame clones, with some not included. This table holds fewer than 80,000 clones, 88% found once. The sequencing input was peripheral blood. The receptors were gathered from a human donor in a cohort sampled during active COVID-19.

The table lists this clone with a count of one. CDR3 bases: TGTGCCAGCTCACCAGACTCGGGCGAGCAGTACTTC. Translation: CASSPDSGEQYF. The rearrangement links TRBV18 to TRBJ2-7; D gene ambiguous. Germline V gene data show CDR1 as KGHSH and CDR2 as LQKENI. This CDR3 is 12 amino acids long. Between the trimmed V and J ends, which lost 2 bases and 6 bases, there was a span of 8 bases.

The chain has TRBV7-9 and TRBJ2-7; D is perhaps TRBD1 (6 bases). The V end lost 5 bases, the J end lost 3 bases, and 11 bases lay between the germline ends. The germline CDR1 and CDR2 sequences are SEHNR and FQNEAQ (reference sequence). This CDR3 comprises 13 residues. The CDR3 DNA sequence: TGTGCCAGCAGCGGACAGATGAACTACGAGCAGTACTTC. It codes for CASSGQMNYEQYF. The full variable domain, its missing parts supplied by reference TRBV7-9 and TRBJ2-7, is DTGVSQNPRHKITKRGQNVTFRCDPISEHNRLYWYRQTLGQGPEFLTYFQNEAQLEKSRLLSDRFSAERPKGSFSTLEIQRTEQGDSAMYLCASSGQMNYEQYFGPGTRLTVT.